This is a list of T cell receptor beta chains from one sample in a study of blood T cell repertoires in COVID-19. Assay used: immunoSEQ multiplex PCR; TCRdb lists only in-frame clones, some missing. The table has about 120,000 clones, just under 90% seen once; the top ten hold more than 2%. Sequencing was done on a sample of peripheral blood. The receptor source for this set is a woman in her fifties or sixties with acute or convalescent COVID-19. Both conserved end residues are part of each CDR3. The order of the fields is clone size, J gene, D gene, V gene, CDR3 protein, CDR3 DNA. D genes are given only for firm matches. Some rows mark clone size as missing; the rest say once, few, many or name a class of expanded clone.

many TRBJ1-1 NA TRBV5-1 CASSPQTNTEAFF TGCGCCAGCAGCCCACAGACGAACACTGAAGCTTTCTTT
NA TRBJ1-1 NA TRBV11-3 CASSLEAPTEAFF TGTGCCAGCAGCTTAGAGGCCCCAACTGAAGCTTTCTTT
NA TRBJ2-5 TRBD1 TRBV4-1 CASSPFIGDRGQETQYF TGCGCCAGCAGCCCTTTCATAGGGGACAGGGGGCAAGAGACCCAGTACTTC
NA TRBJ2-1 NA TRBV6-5 CATDSEPNEQFF TGTGCCACCGACTCCGAGCCTAATGAGCAGTTCTTC
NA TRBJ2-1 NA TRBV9 CASSALTATPAVLFF TGTGCCAGCAGCGCCTTAACGGCGACTCCCGCCGTTCTGTTCTTC
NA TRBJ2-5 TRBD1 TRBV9 CASSEQGAGTQYF TGTGCCAGCAGCGAACAGGGGGCCGGGACCCAGTACTTC
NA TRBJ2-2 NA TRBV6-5 CASSRILGSTGELFF TGTGCCAGCAGCCGGATACTAGGTAGCACCGGGGAGCTGTTTTTT
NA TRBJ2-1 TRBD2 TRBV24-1 CATSDLRGRGGLNEQFF TGTGCCACCAGTGATTTGCGAGGTCGGGGGGGCCTAAATGAGCAGTTCTTC
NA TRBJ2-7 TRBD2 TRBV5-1 CASSLTVPASGEQYF TGCGCCAGCAGCTTGACCGTCCCGGCTAGCGGCGAGCAGTACTTC
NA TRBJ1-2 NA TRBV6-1 CASSEFRGLGYGYTF TGTGCCAGCAGTGAATTCCGGGGGTTAGGCTATGGCTACACCTTC
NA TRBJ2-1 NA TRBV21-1 CASTPQEPGKQFF TGTGCCAGCACCCCGCAGGAGCCCGGGAAGCAGTTCTTC
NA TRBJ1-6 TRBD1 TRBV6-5 CASSYSWDRNSPLHF TGTGCCAGCAGTTACTCGTGGGACAGGAATTCACCCCTCCACTTT
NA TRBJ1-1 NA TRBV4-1 CASSQEPTLYRNTEAFF TGCGCCAGCAGCCAAGAGCCAACCTTATACAGGAACACTGAAGCTTTCTTT
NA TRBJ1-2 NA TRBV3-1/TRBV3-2 CASSQDQSGVARGYTF TGTGCCAGCAGCCAAGACCAATCAGGGGTAGCGCGGGGCTACACCTTC
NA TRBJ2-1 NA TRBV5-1 CASASLSYSYNEQFF TGCGCCAGCGCGAGCCTTTCTTACTCCTACAATGAGCAGTTCTTC
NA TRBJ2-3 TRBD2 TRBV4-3 CASGSGRSPDTQYF TGCGCCAGCGGGAGCGGGAGGAGCCCAGATACGCAGTATTTT
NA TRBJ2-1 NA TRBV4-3 CASSPQFEGRQFGQFF TGCGCCAGCAGCCCCCAATTCGAAGGCAGGCAATTTGGGCAGTTCTTC
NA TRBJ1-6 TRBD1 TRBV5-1 CASSWADPQGTNSPLHF TGCGCCAGCAGCTGGGCGGATCCACAGGGGACAAATTCACCCCTCCACTTT
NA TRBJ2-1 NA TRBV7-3 CASSPRNPSSYNEQFF TGTGCCAGCAGCCCCCGTAATCCGAGCTCCTACAATGAGCAGTTCTTC
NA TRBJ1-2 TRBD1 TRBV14 CASSEGSSGGGGYTF TGTGCCAGCAGCGAGGGATCCTCAGGGGGTGGGGGCTACACCTTC
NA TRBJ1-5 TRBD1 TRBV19 CASSKGAGQPQHF TGTGCCAGTAGTAAGGGGGCGGGACAGCCCCAGCATTTT
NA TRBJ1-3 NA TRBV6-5 CASSLTGSRGTIYF TGTGCCAGCAGTCTGACCGGCAGTCGGGGCACCATATATTTT
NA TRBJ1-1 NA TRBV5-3 CARSLLDRPDLAEAFF TGTGCCAGAAGCTTGTTAGACAGGCCCGATCTTGCTGAAGCTTTCTTT
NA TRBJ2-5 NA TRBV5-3 CARSCAPQGKTQYF TGTGCCAGAAGCTGCGCACCTCAGGGAAAGACCCAGTACTTC
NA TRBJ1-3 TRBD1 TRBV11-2 CASSRRQGVTGNTIYF TGTGCCAGCAGCCGCCGGCAGGGGGTCACAGGAAACACCATATATTTT
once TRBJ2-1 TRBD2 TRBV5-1 CASSVRGEGTEQFF TGCGCCAGCAGCGTCCGGGGGGAGGGTACTGAGCAGTTCTTC
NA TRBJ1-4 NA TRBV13 CASSRGGWGTNEKLFF TGTGCCAGCAGCCGGGGGGGCTGGGGGACTAATGAAAAACTGTTTTTT
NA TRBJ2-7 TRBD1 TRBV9 CASSVGEDRIYEQYF TGTGCCAGCAGCGTAGGAGAGGACAGGATCTACGAGCAGTACTTC
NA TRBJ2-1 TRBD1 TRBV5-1 CASSLPGTGTYNEQFF TGCGCCAGCAGCTTGCCGGGGACAGGTACCTACAATGAGCAGTTCTTC
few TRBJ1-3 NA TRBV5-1 CASSLTADLGNTIYF TGCGCCAGCAGCTTGACGGCGGATCTAGGAAACACCATATATTTT
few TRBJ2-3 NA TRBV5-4 CASSPRGGRGTDTQYF TGTGCCAGCAGCCCGAGGGGGGGCCGCGGCACAGATACGCAGTATTTT
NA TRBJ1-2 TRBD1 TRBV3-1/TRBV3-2 CASSEEGAYGYTF TGTGCCAGCAGCGAAGAGGGGGCCTATGGCTACACCTTC
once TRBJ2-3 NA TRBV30 CAWSAPTGHTDTQYF TGTGCCTGGAGTGCACCGACAGGACACACAGATACGCAGTATTTT
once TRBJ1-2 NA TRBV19 CASSITTRGFYGYTF TGTGCCAGTAGTATAACAACTCGGGGGTTTTATGGCTACACCTTC
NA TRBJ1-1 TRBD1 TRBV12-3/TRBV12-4 CASSLRGFEAFF TGTGCCAGCAGCCTCAGGGGGTTTGAAGCTTTCTTT
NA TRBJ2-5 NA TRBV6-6 CASSRLSSYQETQYF TGTGCCAGCAGCCGACTATCCTCGTACCAAGAGACCCAGTACTTC
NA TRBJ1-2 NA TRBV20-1 CSAGPGGYTF TGCAGTGCTGGGCCAGGAGGCTACACCTTC
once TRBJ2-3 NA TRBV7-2 CASSLFTDTQYF TGTGCCAGCAGCCTATTTACAGATACGCAGTATTTT
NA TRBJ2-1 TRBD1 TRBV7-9 CASSYGQAHIRSASNEQFF TGTGCCAGCAGCTACGGACAGGCGCACATTCGTAGCGCCTCAAATGAGCAGTTCTTC
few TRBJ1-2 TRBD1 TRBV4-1 CASSPGTGGVGYGYTF TGCGCCAGCAGCCCTGGGACAGGGGGCGTAGGCTATGGCTACACCTTC
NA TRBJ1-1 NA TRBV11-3 CASSRRGGRNTEAFF TGTGCCAGCAGTCGTCGGGGGGGCCGGAACACTGAAGCTTTCTTT
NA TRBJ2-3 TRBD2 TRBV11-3 CASSSGGVVDTQYF TGTGCCAGCAGCAGCGGGGGGGTGGTAGATACGCAGTATTTT
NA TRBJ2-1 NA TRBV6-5 CASSTPPGLNEQFF TGTGCCAGCAGTACCCCGCCAGGGTTGAATGAGCAGTTCTTC
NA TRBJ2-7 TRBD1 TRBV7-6 CASRGQNKFEGYEQYF TGTGCCAGCAGGGGACAGAATAAGTTCGAGGGTTACGAGCAGTACTTC
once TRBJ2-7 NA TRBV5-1 CASSPGNAGGEQYF TGCGCCAGCAGCCCAGGTAATGCCGGAGGGGAGCAGTACTTC
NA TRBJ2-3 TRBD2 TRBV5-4 CASRNRLAGGLADTQYF TGTGCCAGCAGGAACCGACTAGCGGGAGGGTTAGCAGATACGCAGTATTTT
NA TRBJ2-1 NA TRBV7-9 CASSLLTASVEQFF TGTGCCAGCAGCTTATTGACTGCCTCGGTTGAGCAGTTCTTC
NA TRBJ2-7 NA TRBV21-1 CASSCVFRDSSYEQYF TGTGCCAGCAGCTGCGTATTCCGGGACAGCTCCTACGAGCAGTACTTC
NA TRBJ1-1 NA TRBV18 CASSPPLGFGTEAFF TGTGCCAGCTCACCACCGCTGGGTTTCGGGACTGAAGCTTTCTTT
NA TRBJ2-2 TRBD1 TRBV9 CASSAPTGANTGELFF TGTGCCAGCAGCGCCCCGACAGGGGCGAACACCGGGGAGCTGTTTTTT
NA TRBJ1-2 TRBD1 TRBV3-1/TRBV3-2 CASSQDRTGFYGYTF TGTGCCAGCAGCCAAGATCGGACAGGGTTTTATGGCTACACCTTC
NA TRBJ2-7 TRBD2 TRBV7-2 CASSSHLPTSGISYEQYF TGTGCCAGCAGCTCCCACCTCCCGACTAGCGGGATTTCCTACGAGCAGTACTTC
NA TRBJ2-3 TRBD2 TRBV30 CAWGRTSGLTDTQYF TGTGCCTGGGGACGGACTAGCGGACTCACAGATACGCAGTATTTT
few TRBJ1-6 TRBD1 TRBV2 CASSETGDRSPLHF TGTGCCAGCAGTGAGACAGGGGACCGGTCACCCCTCCACTTT
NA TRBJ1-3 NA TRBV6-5 CASSSYSGNTIYF TGTGCCAGCAGCAGTTACTCTGGAAACACCATATATTTT
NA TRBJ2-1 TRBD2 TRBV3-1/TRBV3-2 CASSQDQRGGSYNEQFF TGTGCCAGCAGCCAAGATCAACGGGGAGGGTCCTACAATGAGCAGTTCTTC
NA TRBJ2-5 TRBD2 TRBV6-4 CASSDGSSGVFQETQYF TGTGCCAGCAGTGACGGGTCTAGCGGGGTGTTCCAAGAGACCCAGTACTTC